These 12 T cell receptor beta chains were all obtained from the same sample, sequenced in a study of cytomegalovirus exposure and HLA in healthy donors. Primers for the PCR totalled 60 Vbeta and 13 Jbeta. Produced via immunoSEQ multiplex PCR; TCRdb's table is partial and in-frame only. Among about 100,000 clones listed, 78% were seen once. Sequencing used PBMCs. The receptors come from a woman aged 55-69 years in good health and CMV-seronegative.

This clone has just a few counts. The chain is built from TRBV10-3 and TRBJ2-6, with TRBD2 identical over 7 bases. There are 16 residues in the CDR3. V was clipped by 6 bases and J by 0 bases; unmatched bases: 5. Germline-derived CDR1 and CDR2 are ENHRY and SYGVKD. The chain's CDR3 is CAISGGTHSGANVLTF. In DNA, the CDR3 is TGTGCCATCAGCGGGGGGACCCACTCTGGGGCCAACGTCCTGACTTTC.

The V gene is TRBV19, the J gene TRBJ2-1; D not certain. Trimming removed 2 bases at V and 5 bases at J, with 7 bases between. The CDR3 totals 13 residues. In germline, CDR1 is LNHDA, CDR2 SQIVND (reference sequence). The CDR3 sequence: CASSITADNEQFF. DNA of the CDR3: TGTGCCAGTAGTATAACGGCGGACAATGAGCAGTTCTTC. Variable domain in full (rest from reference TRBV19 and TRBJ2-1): DGGITQSPKYLFRKEGQNVTLSCEQNLNHDAMYWYRQDPGQGLRLIYYSQIVNDFQKGDIAEGYSVSREKKESFPLTVTSAQKNPTAFYLCASSITADNEQFFGPGTRLTVL.

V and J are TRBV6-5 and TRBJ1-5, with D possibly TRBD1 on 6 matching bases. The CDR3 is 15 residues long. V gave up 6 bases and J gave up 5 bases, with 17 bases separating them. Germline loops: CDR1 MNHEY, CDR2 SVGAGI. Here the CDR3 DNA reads TGTGCCAGCAGCACACTAACAGGGAGACATCAGCCCCAGCATTTT. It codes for CASSTLTGRHQPQHF.

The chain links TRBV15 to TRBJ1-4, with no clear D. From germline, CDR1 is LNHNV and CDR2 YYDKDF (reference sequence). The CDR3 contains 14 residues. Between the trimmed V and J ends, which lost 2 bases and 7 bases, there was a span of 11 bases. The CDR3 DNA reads TGTGCCACCAGCAGACACGGCGAGGCTGAAAAACTGTTTTTT. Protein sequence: CATSRHGEAEKLFF.

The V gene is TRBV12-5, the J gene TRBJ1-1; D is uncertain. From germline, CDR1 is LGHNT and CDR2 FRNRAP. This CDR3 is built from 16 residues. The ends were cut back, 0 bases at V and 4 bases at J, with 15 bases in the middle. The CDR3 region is CASGLVLWRETTEAFF. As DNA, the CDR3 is TGTGCTAGTGGTTTGGTACTCTGGCGGGAAACCACTGAAGCTTTCTTT.

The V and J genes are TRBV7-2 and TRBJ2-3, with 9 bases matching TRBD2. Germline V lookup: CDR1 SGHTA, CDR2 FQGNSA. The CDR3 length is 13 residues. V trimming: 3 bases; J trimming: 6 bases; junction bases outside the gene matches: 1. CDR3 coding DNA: TGTGCCAGCAGCTTTGGACTAGCGGATACGCAGTATTTT. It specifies CASSFGLADTQYF.

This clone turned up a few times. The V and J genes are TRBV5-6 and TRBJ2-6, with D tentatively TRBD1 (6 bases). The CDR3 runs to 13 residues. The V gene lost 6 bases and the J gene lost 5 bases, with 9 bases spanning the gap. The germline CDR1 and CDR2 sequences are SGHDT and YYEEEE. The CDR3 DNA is TGTGCCAGCATGGGGGCGAGGGCCAACGTCCTGACTTTC. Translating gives CASMGARANVLTF.

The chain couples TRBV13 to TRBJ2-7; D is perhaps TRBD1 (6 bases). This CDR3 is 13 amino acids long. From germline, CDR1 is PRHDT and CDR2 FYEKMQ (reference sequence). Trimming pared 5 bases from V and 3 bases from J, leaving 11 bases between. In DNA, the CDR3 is TGTGCCAGCAGCAGCGACAGGTACTACGAGCAGTACTTC. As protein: CASSSDRYYEQYF.

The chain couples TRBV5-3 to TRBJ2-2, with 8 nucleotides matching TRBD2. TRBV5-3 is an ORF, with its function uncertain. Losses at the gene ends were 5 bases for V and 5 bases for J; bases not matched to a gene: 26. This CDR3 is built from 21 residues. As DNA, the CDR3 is TGTGCCAGAAGACCTTGTTTTGAAGCGGGTGATTATAGCGGGGTAACCGGGGAGCTGTTTTTT. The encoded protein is CARRPCFEAGDYSGVTGELFF.

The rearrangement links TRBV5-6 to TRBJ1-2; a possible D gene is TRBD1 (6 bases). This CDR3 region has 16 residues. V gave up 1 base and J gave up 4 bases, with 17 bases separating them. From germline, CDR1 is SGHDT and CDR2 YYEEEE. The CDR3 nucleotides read TGTGCCAGCAGCTTGCGGTACGGACAGTCAAGCTATGGCTACACCTTC. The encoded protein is CASSLRYGQSSYGYTF.

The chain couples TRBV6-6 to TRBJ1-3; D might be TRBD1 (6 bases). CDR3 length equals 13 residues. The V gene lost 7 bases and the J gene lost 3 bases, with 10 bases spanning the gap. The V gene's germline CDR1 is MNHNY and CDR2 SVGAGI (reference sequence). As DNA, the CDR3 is TGTGCCAGCAAGGGGGACAATGGAAACACCATATATTTT. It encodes CASKGDNGNTIYF.

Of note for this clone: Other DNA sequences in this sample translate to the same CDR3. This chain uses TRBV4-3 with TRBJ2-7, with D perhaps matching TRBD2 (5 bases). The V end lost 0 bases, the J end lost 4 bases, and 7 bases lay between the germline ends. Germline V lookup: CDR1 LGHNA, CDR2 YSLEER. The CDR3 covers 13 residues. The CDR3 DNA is TGCGCCAGCAGCCAAGAGGGCGGGTACGAGCAGTACTTC. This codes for CASSQEGGYEQYF.